This TCR beta chain is from a study of shared clonotypes between healthy human individuals. On the study more broadly: Researchers assigned three CD4 naive, three CD4 memory, two CD8 naive and one CD8 memory plate to each donor. Points from the study as a whole: Specimens sampled were limited to blood, with tissue repertoires likely differing. Across a handful of donors, naive CD4 shared roughly 5%, naive CD8 about 3.2%, memory CD4 about 2.5%, memory CD8 0.35% to 0.5%.

The germline V gene has CDR1 LGHNA and CDR2 YSLEER. V was cut by 1 base and J by 7 bases, with 11 bases left in between. This CDR3 has 14 amino acids. Sequencing was performed with immunoSEQ multiplex PCR; in TCRdb, only in-frame clones are kept and a portion is missing. The data contain some 2,000,000 clones, almost 96% of them singletons. A remark on this clone: Its cognate antigen is unknown.

What was sequenced was naive CD4+ T cells sorted from blood. This sample's subset: CD45RA+ positively selected. The source is a man aged 18 to 30 in good health. The chain joins TRBV4-3 to TRBJ2-1; D possibly corresponds to TRBD2 (5 bases). Here the CDR3 DNA reads TGCGCCAGCAGCCAAGTGGGAGTGATTAATGAGCAGTTCTTC. Encoded protein: CASSQVGVINEQFF.